The sequence of this T cell receptor beta chain was determined in a study of cytomegalovirus exposure and HLA in healthy donors (dated by TCRdb to the late 2010s). Study-level background: An earlier analysis of a few hundred of the donors reported 250 to 350 Gb of sequence data and 117 million unique TCR beta sequences obtained from around 170 million T cells. To predict cytomegalovirus infection status, the study brought together high-throughput TCR immunosequencing, statistical association of individual TCRs with disease status, and machine learning. Every repertoire in the discovery cohort had been generated on one and the same sequencing platform. Rather than drawing on any new phenotypic data, the later analysis identified candidate immune exposures from TCR beta sequences and the way those sequences occurred across donors. Four to six DR-DQ haplotypes were handled as single units for association and clustering, since linkage in the cohort was strong. Across around 400 genotyped donors of the cohort, an average of roughly 250,000 unique TCR beta nucleotide sequences per donor were sequenced, and 15% to 20% of those sequences were non-productive. Donor age, sex, ethnicity and CMV serostatus were compiled alongside the repertoire data. Roughly 300 gigabases of sequencing data and tens of millions of unique TCR sequences were included in an early release covering under 650 HLA-typed donors. An earlier analysis of nearly 600 of the donors applied high-throughput TCR beta sequencing to assess whether each TCR beta V gene segment acted as functional or pseudogenic. A later genetic analysis took genome-wide SNP genotypes for about 65% of the 666 donors and used that subset as a discovery cohort. Both class I and class II loci were covered by HLA typing, at four-digit resolution. Of the 300 to 450 genotyped donors, 65% to 90% were placed in the genetic ancestry cluster associated with self-reported Caucasian donors. To study patterns of TCR occurrence, a later analysis re-analyzed previously published TCR beta repertoires from under 750 donors and added high-resolution HLA genotyping. The number of typed donors differed by locus: about 620-640 for A, B, C, DRB1 and DQB1; approximately 520 for DQA1; fewer than 610 for DPA1; and some 450 for DPB1. The study aimed to test whether signatures of past pathogen exposure could be identified by cataloging public T cell receptors. Using immunosequencing, the study profiled T cell repertoires from 500 to 800 subjects and related those repertoires to cytomegalovirus serostatus. Besides the first cohort of around 700 subjects, a separate validation cohort made up of about 120 different subjects was used. What the research found in general, with its limitations: When HLA alleles, especially DR and DQ, strongly co-occurred, attributing TCR associations to individual alleles was difficult. In a later analysis, HLA-associated TCR beta chains showed more clonal expansion and lower generation probabilities than non-associated chains that were equally common. Specific HLA alleles were associated with 15,000 to 20,000 TCR beta sequences at a false discovery rate of 0.05 in a later analysis. According to the authors, the approach could potentially be generalized to other disease states and immunological phenotypes. According to a later analysis, parvovirus B19, influenza, CMV and Epstein-Barr virus appeared linked to several top co-occurrence clusters. In an earlier analysis of 500 to 650 of the donors, most TCR beta V segments appeared in productive rearrangements about 87% or about 30% of the time, broadly matching IMGT annotations. Most CMV-associated TCR beta chains appeared to be HLA-restricted in a later analysis, and the HLA associations seemed to be driven largely by CMV exposure. Most TCR sequences were seen in very few donors, while some public TCRs were found in many individuals. Sequencing depth was assumed to be roughly uniform across donors in the presence/absence analyses, though that assumption may not hold. In a later analysis, TCR association rates were found to vary across HLA loci, with the most associated TCRs seen for DRB1 alleles and the fewest for HLA-C alleles. In vitro tests confirmed that three of the cytomegalovirus-associated TCR beta chains recognize cytomegalovirus antigens. The study listed 150 to 200 TCR beta chains as associated with cytomegalovirus. CMV serostatus was the only immune exposure information available for the cohort. A cluster of highly shared sequence variants was judged likely to represent a technical artifact of the sequencing pipeline. The classifier was reported to diagnose cytomegalovirus status with high specificity and sensitivity in both the original and validation cohorts. A further reported finding was that TCR beta sequences accurately predicted the HLA-A and HLA-B alleles for most subjects in the first cohort. Some IMGT-functional V segments, including TRBV6-2 and TRBV6-3, could not be told apart with the 87-base-pair reads, so those segments were excluded. Some 15 rarely observed V segments, including chromosome 9 orphons, were excluded from the earlier analysis of approximately 500 of the donors because counts were too low. Because HLA typing was missing for some donors at each locus, association tests included only the typed subset. In a later genetic analysis, fewer N-insertions in productive TCRs were reported among donors in an Asian-associated ancestry cluster than the roughly 640-donor mean. In a later genetic analysis, a missense DCLRE1C variant was associated with V-gene and J-gene trimming of TCR beta chains, and the association was replicated in an independent cohort. In this cohort, only TCR beta chains were sequenced, and detectable features were limited by the absence of alpha or paired-chain data. Linkage disequilibrium might explain the correlated functional status among segregating V segments, but an unknown experimental factor could not be ruled out.

This clone was picked up one time. Its target antigen remains unknown. No base quality information exists; no much larger clone differs at one position. The cohort was made up of several hundred healthy bone marrow donors. All cohort members were sampled while nominally healthy, although unrecorded immune exposures were likely present. The donor tested CMV seronegative and was one of the 352 seronegative cohort members. Each donor provided a peripheral blood sample, and peripheral blood mononuclear cells were used for TCR beta sequencing. Genomic DNA was extracted from the blood cell samples with the Qiagen DNeasy Blood Extraction Kit. Counted from cysteine to phenylalanine, this CDR3 has 12 amino acids. Of the read, only the CDR3 DNA is kept; its 36 bases are in frame from base 1. The germline V gene specifies SQVTM as CDR1 and ANQGSEA as CDR2. V drops 3 bases and J drops 5 bases, leaving 10 bases in between.

Library preparation used the immunoSEQ multiplex PCR assay. For the multiplex PCR, a mixture combining 60 forward primers for TCR Vbeta segments and 13 reverse primers for TCR Jbeta segments was used. The CDR3 region of rearranged TCR beta genes was amplified from genomic DNA by a multiplex PCR assay. The Illumina HiSeq System was used to sequence the amplified TCR beta libraries as 87-base-pair reads. As for the authors' bioinformatics: A later analysis tallied tens of millions of unique TCR beta chains across the roughly 610 repertoires, and some 10 million of those chains were shared by two or more donors. Raw reads were error-corrected and collapsed into unique sequences by a nearest-neighbor algorithm in which closely related sequences were merged to remove PCR and sequencing errors. CDR3 sequences were aligned to IMGT reference sequences to assign V, D and J gene segments. For a sequence to be retained, a match of at least six nucleotides was required to both a V gene segment and a J gene segment. Rearrangements were classified as productive when the CDR3 lacked stop codons and remained in frame with V and J, and all other rearrangements were classified as non-productive. Following IMGT convention, CDR3 was defined as the stretch from the second conserved V-encoded cysteine to the conserved J-encoded phenylalanine. The earlier analysis of 587 of the donors excluded sequences that lacked an unambiguous match to a single V gene segment. An earlier analysis of 587 of the donors called V segments functional above 56.7% productive rearrangements and segregating when the between-donor standard deviation exceeded 5%. To diagnose cytomegalovirus status from the catalog of TCR beta chain sequences, a statistical classification framework was built. In a later analysis, TCR nucleotide sequences were compared against IMGT/GENE-DB human TR gene sequences so that V and J genes could be assigned. The TCRdist pipeline was used in a later analysis to assign CDR3 sequences and most-parsimonious VDJ recombination scenarios. In a later analysis, each TCR beta chain was defined by its CDR3 amino acid sequence together with its V-gene family, and reads without a unique V-gene family were excluded. As a way to deal with suspected cross-contamination and a sequencing artifact, a later analysis dropped 450 to 600 nucleotide sequences that were highly shared and had low generation probability. For each public chain, a later analysis derived a clonal expansion index from normalized ranks of inferred template counts within each repertoire. A later analysis computed generation probabilities with a VDJ recombination model fitted to out-of-frame rearrangements, and checked the results against IGoR. Hypergeometric tests were used in a later analysis to score TCR-TCR, TCR-HLA and TCR-CMV co-occurrence, with a repertoire-size bias correction applied to the TCR pairs. In a later analysis, false discovery rates were estimated by permuting HLA or CMV assignments 20 times. In a later analysis, co-occurring TCRs were grouped using DBSCAN, with TCRdist sequence similarity added in when clustering inside HLA-allele-positive subsets. Co-occurrence clustering excluded repertoires with fewer than 30,000 or more than 120,000 public chains, plus five with anomalous nucleotide sharing. TCRdb took this table from immuneACCESS and kept in-frame rearrangements with V and J called. Such tables lack part of the clones; where checked against another copy, unresolved V genes explain under half of the gap, and the rest is unexplained. That table furnishes V, J and clone size, whereas the DNA furnished D and trimming. This sample gives about 130,000 clones in total; 76% of them show up just once. In total, the top ten clones hold about 3.1% of the sample.

The sequenced sample consisted of PBMCs. The rearrangement joined TRBV29-1 to TRBJ1-2; the D gene lacks a confident call. The sequence came from a man aged 35 to 55 in good health and CMV-seronegative. Read as DNA, the sequence is TGCAGCGTTGACTCTATGACTTATGGCTACACCTTC. Its protein product is CSVDSMTYGYTF.